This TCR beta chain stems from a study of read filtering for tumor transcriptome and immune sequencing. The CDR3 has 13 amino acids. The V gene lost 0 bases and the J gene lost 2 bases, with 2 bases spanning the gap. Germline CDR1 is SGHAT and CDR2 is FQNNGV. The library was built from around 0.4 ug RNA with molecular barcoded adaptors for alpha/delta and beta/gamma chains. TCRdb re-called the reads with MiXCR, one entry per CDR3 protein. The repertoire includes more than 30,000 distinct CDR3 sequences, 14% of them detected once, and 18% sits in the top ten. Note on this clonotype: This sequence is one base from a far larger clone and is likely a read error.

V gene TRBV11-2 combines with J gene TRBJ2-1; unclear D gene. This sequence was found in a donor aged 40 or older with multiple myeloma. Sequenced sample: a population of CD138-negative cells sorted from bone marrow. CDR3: CASSLETYNEQFF. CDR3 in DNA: TGTGCCAGCAGCTTAGAAACCTACAATGAGCAGTTCTTC.